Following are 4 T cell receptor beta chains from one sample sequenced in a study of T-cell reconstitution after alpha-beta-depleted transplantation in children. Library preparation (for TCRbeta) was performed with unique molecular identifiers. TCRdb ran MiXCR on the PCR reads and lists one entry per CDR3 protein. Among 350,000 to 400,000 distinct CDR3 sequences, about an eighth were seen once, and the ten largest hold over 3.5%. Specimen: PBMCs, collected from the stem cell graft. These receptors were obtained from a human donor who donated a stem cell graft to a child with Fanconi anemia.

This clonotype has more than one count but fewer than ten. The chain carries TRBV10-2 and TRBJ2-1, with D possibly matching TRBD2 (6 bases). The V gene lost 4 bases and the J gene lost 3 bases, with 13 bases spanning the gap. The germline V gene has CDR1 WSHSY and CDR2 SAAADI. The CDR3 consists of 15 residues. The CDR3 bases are TGCGCCAGCAGTGCGGGCGGGGTCGTCTACAATGAGCAGTTCTTC. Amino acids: CASSAGGVVYNEQFF.

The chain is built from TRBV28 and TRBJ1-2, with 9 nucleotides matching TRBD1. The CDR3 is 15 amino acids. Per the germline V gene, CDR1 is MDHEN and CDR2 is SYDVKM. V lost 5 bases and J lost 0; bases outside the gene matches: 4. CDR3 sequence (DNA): TGTGCCAGCAGTCGTACAGGGGGCGCTAACTATGGCTACACCTTC. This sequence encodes CASSRTGGANYGYTF.

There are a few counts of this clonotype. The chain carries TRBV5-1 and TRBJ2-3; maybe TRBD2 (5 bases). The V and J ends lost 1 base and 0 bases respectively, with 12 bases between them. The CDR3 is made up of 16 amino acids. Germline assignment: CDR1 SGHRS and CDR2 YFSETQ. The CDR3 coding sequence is TGCGCCAGCAGCTTGTTCTCGGGGAGCAGCACAGATACGCAGTATTTT. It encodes CASSLFSGSSTDTQYF.

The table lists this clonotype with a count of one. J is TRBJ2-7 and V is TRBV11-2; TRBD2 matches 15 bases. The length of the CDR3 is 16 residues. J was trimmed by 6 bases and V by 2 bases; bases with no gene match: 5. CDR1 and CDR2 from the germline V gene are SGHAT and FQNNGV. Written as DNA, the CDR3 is TGTGCCAGCAGCTTACGGACTAGCGGGGGGGCCGTCGAGCAGTACTTC. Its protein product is CASSLRTSGGAVEQYF.